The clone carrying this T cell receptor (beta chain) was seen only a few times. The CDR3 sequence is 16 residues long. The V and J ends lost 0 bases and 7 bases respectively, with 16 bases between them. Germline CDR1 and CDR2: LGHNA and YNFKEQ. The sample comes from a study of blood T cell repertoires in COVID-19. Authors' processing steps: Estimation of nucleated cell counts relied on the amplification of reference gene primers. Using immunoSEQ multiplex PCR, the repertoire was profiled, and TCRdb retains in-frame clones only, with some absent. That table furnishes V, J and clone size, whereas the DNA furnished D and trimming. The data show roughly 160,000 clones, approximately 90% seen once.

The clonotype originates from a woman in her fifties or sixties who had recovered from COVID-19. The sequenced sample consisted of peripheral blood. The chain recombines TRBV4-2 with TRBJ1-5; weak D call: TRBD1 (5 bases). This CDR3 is CASSQDPLRAEQPQHF. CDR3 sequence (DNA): TGTGCCAGCAGCCAAGACCCACTCAGGGCGGAGCAGCCCCAGCATTTT.